This TCR beta chain was profiled in a study of neurological immune-mediated disorders. This clonotype was seen repeatedly, ten times or more. The unsorted libraries originated from 2 million PBMCs kept at -80 C. The germline CDR1 and CDR2 sequences are DFQATT and SNEGSKA (reference sequence). Unmatched junction bases numbered 6, after V lost 0 bases and J lost 0 bases. The CDR3 totals 16 residues. Synthesis of cDNA used 5'RACE (with 10-nucleotide random UMIs). TCRdb re-called the 5' RACE reads through MiXCR, storing one row per CDR3 protein. The sample yields roughly 100,000 distinct CDR3 sequences, around 3.3% seen once.

The sample consisted of PBMCs. The V call is TRBV20-1, the J call TRBJ2-7, with 9 bases lining up with TRBD2. The source is a woman between 18 and 30 years old with multiple sclerosis. In DNA form, the CDR3 reads TGCAGTGCTAGAGATGGTAGCGGGAGTTTCTCCTACGAGCAGTACTTC. Protein sequence: CSARDGSGSFSYEQYF.